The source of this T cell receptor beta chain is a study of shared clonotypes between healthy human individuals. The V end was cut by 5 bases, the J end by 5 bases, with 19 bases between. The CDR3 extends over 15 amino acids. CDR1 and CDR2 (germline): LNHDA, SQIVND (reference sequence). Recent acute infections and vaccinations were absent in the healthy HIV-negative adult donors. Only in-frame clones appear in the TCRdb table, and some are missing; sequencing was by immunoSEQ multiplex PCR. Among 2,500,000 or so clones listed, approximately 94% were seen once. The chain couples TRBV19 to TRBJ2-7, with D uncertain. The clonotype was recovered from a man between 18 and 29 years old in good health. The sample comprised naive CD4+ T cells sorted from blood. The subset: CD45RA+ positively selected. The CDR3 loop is CASSEWSPGVHEQYF. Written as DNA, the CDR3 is TGTGCCAGTAGTGAATGGTCCCCGGGTGTCCACGAGCAGTACTTC. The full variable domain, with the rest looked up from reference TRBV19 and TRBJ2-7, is DGGITQSPKYLFRKEGQNVTLSCEQNLNHDAMYWYRQDPGQGLRLIYYSQIVNDFQKGDIAEGYSVSREKKESFPLTVTSAQKNPTAFYLCASSEWSPGVHEQYFGPGTRLTVT.